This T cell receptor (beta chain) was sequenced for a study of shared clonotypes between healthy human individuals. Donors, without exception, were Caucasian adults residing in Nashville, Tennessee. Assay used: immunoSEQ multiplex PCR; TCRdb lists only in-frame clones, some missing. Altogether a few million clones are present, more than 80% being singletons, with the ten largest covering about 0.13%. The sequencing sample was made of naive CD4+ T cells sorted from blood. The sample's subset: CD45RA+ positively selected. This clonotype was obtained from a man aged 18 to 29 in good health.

The CDR3 reads CAWAHSGSNQPQHF. CDR3 coding DNA: TGTGCCTGGGCCCATTCCGGGAGCAATCAGCCCCAGCATTTT. The V and J genes are TRBV30 and TRBJ1-5; D is uncertain. V lost 5 bases, J lost 1 base, and 12 bases lay in between. CDR3 size: 14 residues. Per germline, CDR1 GTSNPN and CDR2 SVGIG (reference sequence).